Shown below are 18 T cell receptor beta chains from a single sample sequenced in a study of beta chain features in type 1 diabetes. The sequenced template was cDNA made from the entire isolated RNA. Data came from immunoSEQ multiplex PCR; TCRdb stores just in-frame clones and leaves some out. The data contain roughly 500,000 clones, roughly 11% of them singletons. Sequencing was carried out using naive CD4+ T cells from blood. These receptors all come from a woman between 18 and 30 years old in good health.

The chain links TRBV9 to TRBJ2-3; 9 bases map to TRBD2. Germline V gene lookup returns CDR1 SGDLS and CDR2 YYNGEE. The CDR3 has 18 amino acids. The V gene end was trimmed by 1 base and the J gene end by 5 bases; junction bases not matched to a gene: 14. CDR3 loop: CASSVMRLASGRRDTQYF. For the CDR3, the DNA is TGTGCCAGCAGCGTAATGCGGTTGGCAAGCGGGAGGAGAGATACGCAGTATTTT.

This clone turned up a few times. The chain is built from TRBV5-4 and TRBJ2-3, with TRBD2 matching 8 bases. The J segment lost 4 bases and the V segment lost 5 bases, leaving 12 bases of the junction unmatched. The germline V gene encodes CDR1 SGHNT and CDR2 YYREEE (reference sequence). This CDR3 comprises 16 residues. The CDR3 sequence: CASSPTPGGPSDTQYF. CDR3 sequence (DNA): TGTGCCAGCAGTCCTACCCCGGGGGGGCCATCAGATACGCAGTATTTT. The complete variable domain, with remaining parts taken from reference TRBV5-4 and TRBJ2-3, reads ETGVTQSPTHLIKTRGQQVTLRCSSQSGHNTVSWYQQALGQGPQFIFQYYREEENGRGNFPPRFSGLQFPNYSSELNVNALELDDSALYLCASSPTPGGPSDTQYFGPGTRLTVL.

This clone was seen just once. Other DNA sequences of this sample code for an identical CDR3. J is TRBJ2-1 and V is TRBV5-1, with TRBD2 matching 7 bases. V dropped 2 bases and J dropped 0; count of bases not matched to a gene: 2. The CDR3 is 15 residues long. CDR1 and CDR2 from the germline V gene are SGHRS and YFSETQ. In DNA form, the CDR3 reads TGCGCCAGCAGCTTAACGGGGGGCTCCTACAATGAGCAGTTCTTC. It specifies CASSLTGGSYNEQFF. The variable domain in full, completed from reference TRBV5-1 and TRBJ2-1, reads KAGVTQTPRYLIKTRGQQVTLSCSPISGHRSVSWYQQTPGQGLQFLFEYFSETQRNKGNFPGRFSGRQFSNSRSEMNVSTLELGDSALYLCASSLTGGSYNEQFFGPGTRLTVL.

The chain is built from TRBV2 and TRBJ2-7; D is tentatively TRBD1 or TRBD2 (5 bases each). Germline lookup yields CDR1 SNHLY and CDR2 FYNNEI. The CDR3 spans 14 residues. The ends were cut back, 5 bases at V and 6 bases at J, with 17 bases in the middle. The CDR3 loop is CASSTRVGALEQYF. As DNA, the CDR3 is TGTGCCAGCAGTACCAGGGTCGGGGCCCTCGAGCAGTACTTC.

Only a few counts were recorded for this clone. The V gene is TRBV30, the J gene TRBJ1-5; the D gene is possibly TRBD1 (6 bases). Per the germline V gene, CDR1 is GTSNPN and CDR2 is SVGIG (reference sequence). The CDR3 is 13 residues long. Trimming removed 3 bases at V and 6 bases at J, with 12 bases between. CDR3 sequence reads: CAWRAGVGQPQHF. Written as DNA, the CDR3 is TGTGCCTGGAGAGCAGGGGTTGGTCAGCCCCAGCATTTT.

The chain links TRBV14 to TRBJ2-6; D not resolved. The CDR3 runs 16 residues. Germline V gives CDR1 SGHDN, CDR2 FVKESK. The germline V and J ends were trimmed by 4 bases and 4 bases, with 14 bases remaining between them. The CDR3 spells CASSPLTRAGANVLTF. The CDR3 nucleotides read TGTGCCAGCAGCCCACTAACAAGGGCCGGGGCCAACGTCCTGACTTTC.

V is TRBV5-6 and J is TRBJ2-1; 13 positions agree with TRBD2. The CDR3 is made up of 16 amino acids. The V gene end was trimmed by 7 bases and the J gene end by 7 bases; junction bases not matched to a gene: 11. The germline V gene has CDR1 SGHDT and CDR2 YYEEEE. The CDR3 protein is CASGLAGASGRNEQFF. CDR3 nucleotide sequence: TGTGCCAGCGGACTAGCGGGAGCCTCCGGACGTAATGAGCAGTTCTTC.

The chain couples TRBV5-1 to TRBJ1-1; 10 nucleotides agree with TRBD1. From germline, CDR1 is SGHRS and CDR2 YFSETQ. Trimming took 2 bases from V and 0 from J; bases not matched to a gene: 4. This CDR3 has 16 amino acids. The chain's CDR3 is CASSFRQGAMNTEAFF. In DNA form, the CDR3 reads TGCGCCAGCAGCTTTCGACAGGGGGCGATGAACACTGAAGCTTTCTTT.

Here the CDR3 DNA reads TGTGCCAGCAGCGGGCTAGCCTACGAGCAGTACTTC. It encodes CASSGLAYEQYF. The chain combines TRBV21-1 with TRBJ2-7. TRBV21-1 is marked as a pseudogene. The CDR3 sequence is 12 residues long.

This clone was observed a handful of times. This chain links TRBV27 with TRBJ2-7; TRBD1 aligns across 7 bases. V gave up 3 bases and J gave up 3 bases; unmatched junction bases: 8. Per the germline V gene, CDR1 is MNHEY and CDR2 is SMNVEV (reference sequence). The CDR3 runs to 15 residues. The CDR3 region is CASSFQQGRGYEQYF. The CDR3 region has the DNA TGTGCCAGCAGTTTCCAACAGGGGAGAGGCTACGAGCAGTACTTC.

This clone showed up just a few times. The V and J genes are TRBV10-3 and TRBJ2-4; D remains ambiguous. The CDR3 has 12 amino acids. Germline CDR1 and CDR2: ENHRY and SYGVKD. Trimming took 0 bases from V and 9 from J, leaving 6 bases between them. The CDR3, as DNA: TGTGCCATCAGTGAGTCCATGAGCATTCAGTACTTC. Residues: CAISESMSIQYF.

This clone was seen only a few times. The chain has TRBV15 and TRBJ1-6, with unresolved D. The CDR3 sequence is 13 residues long. The ends were cut back, 0 bases at V and 7 bases at J, with 4 bases in the middle. Germline CDR1 and CDR2: LNHNV and YYDKDF (reference sequence). The chain's CDR3 is CATSRDHNSPLHF. Here the CDR3 DNA reads TGTGCCACCAGCAGAGATCACAATTCACCCCTCCACTTT.

The chain couples TRBV7-9 to TRBJ2-1, with D unresolved. Germline CDR1 and CDR2: SEHNR and FQNEAQ (reference sequence). Trimming took off 5 bases at V and 9 bases at J, with 8 bases between the two ends. The CDR3 has 11 residues. CDR3 sequence reads: CASSPRVEQFF. CDR3 nucleotide sequence: TGTGCCAGCAGCCCTCGGGTTGAGCAGTTCTTC.

Note on this clone: This sample includes further DNA sequences coding for the same CDR3. The CDR3 DNA reads TGTGCCAGCAGTTCAGGGGGCGATGGCTACACCTTC. Its translation: CASSSGGDGYTF. The genes are TRBV28 and TRBJ1-2; 8 nucleotides match TRBD1. Germline V gene sequence: CDR1 MDHEN, CDR2 SYDVKM. This CDR3 comprises 12 residues. With V trimmed by 4 bases and J by 6 bases, 1 base remained unmatched.

This clone was detected only a few times. A read error may produce the germline difference seen at one junction end. The CDR3 region is CASSPGLGYGDTQYF. DNA for the CDR3: TGTGCTAGCAGCCCAGGGTTAGGGTATGGAGATACGCAGTATTTT. The V gene is TRBV7-7, the J gene TRBJ2-3; a weak D match, TRBD1 (5 bases). CDR1 SSHAT and CDR2 FNYEAQ come from the germline V gene (reference sequence). There are 15 residues in the CDR3.

With regard to this clone: An end of the junction differs from the germline gene, which may be a read error. The chain recombines TRBV7-9 with TRBJ2-5; the D gene is possibly TRBD2 (6 bases). The CDR3 is made up of 13 amino acids. Germline V CDR1 and CDR2: SEHNR, FQNEAQ (reference sequence). CDR3 in amino acids: CASSWDSQGTQYF. DNA for the CDR3: TGTGCCAGCAGTTGGGACTCGCAAGGGACCCAGTACTTC.

This clone was recorded a few times. V is TRBV6-5 and J is TRBJ2-2, with D uncertain. Trimming took off 2 bases at V and 5 bases at J, with 9 bases between the two ends. CDR1 MNHEY and CDR2 SVGAGI come from the germline V gene. This CDR3 spans 14 amino acids. CDR3 loop: CASSYNRKTGELFF. In nucleotides, the CDR3 is TGTGCCAGCAGTTACAACAGAAAAACCGGGGAGCTGTTTTTT.

The chain joins TRBV11-1 to TRBJ2-1, with D possibly being TRBD1 (5 bases). The CDR3 sequence is 12 residues long. Germline V gene sequence: CDR1 SGHAT, CDR2 FQDESV (reference sequence). The V and J ends lost 4 bases and 10 bases respectively, with 11 bases between them. The CDR3 bases are TGTGCCAGCAGCTACCAGGGCGACGAGCAGTTCTTC. Encoded protein: CASSYQGDEQFF.